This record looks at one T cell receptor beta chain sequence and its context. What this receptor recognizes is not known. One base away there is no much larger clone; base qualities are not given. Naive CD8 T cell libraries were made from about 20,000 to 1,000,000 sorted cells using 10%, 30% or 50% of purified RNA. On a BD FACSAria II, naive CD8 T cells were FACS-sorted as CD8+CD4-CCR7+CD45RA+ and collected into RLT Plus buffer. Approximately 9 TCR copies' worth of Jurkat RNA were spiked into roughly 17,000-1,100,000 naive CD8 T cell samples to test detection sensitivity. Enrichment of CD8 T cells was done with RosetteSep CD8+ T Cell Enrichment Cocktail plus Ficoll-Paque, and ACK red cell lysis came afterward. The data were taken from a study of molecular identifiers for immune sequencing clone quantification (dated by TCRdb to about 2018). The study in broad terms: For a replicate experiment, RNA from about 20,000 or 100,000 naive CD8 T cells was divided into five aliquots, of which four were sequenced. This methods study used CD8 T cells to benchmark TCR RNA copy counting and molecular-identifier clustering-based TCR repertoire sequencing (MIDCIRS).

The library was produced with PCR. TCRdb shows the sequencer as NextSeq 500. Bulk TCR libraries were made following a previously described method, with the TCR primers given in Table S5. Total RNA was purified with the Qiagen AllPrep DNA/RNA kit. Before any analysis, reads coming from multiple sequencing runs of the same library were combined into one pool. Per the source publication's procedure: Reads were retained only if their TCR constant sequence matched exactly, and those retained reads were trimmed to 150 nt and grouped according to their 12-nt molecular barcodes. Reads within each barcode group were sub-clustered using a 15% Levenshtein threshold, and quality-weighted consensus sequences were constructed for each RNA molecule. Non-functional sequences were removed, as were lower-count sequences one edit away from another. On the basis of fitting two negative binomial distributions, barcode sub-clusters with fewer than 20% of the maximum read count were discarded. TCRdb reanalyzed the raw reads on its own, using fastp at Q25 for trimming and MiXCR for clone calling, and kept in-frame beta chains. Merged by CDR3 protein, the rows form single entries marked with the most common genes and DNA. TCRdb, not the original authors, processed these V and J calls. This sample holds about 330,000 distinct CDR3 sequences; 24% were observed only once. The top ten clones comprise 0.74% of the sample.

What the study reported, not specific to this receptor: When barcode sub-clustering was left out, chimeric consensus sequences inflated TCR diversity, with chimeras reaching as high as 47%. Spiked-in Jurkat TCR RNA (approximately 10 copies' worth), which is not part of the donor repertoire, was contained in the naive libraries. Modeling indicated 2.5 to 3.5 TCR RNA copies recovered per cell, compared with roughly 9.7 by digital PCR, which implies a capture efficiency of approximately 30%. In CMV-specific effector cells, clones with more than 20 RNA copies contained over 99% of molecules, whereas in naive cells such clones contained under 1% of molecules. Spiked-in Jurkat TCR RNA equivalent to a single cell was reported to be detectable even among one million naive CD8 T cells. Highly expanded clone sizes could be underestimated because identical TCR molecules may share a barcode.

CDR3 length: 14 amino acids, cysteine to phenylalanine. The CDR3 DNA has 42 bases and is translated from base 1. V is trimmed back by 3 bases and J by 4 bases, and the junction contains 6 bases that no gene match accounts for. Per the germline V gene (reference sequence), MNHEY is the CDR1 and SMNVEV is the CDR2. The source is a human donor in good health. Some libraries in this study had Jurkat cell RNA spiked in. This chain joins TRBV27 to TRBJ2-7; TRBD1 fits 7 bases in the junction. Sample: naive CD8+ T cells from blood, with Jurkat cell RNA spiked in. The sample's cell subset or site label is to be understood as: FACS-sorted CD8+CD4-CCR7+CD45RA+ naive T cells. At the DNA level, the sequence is TGTGCCAGCAGTTTGGTACAGGGGAGTTACGAGCAGTACTTC. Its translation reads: CASSLVQGSYEQYF.